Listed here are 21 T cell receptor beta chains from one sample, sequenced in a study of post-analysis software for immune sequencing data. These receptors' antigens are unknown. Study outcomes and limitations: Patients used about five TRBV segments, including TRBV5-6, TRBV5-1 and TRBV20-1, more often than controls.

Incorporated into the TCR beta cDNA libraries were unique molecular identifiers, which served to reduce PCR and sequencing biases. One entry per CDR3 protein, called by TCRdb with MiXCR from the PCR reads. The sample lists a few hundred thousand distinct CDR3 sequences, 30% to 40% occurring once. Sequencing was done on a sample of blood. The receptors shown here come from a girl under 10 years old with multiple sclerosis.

CDR3 sequence: CASSLWPSGGATGANVLTF. DNA of the CDR3: TGTGCCAGCAGCTTGTGGCCTAGCGGGGGGGCCACTGGGGCCAACGTCCTGACTTTC. V gene TRBV5-5 combines with J gene TRBJ2-6; 12 bases fit TRBD2. From germline, CDR1 is SGHKS and CDR2 YYEKEE (reference sequence). With V trimmed by 1 base and J by 2 bases, 7 bases remained unmatched. The CDR3 length is 19 residues.

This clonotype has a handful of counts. The CDR3: CASSSRTSGTANEKLFF. Written as DNA, the CDR3 is TGTGCCAGCAGCTCACGTACCTCCGGGACAGCTAATGAAAAACTGTTTTTT. This chain connects TRBV7-2 to TRBJ1-4; TRBD1 matches at 7 bases. V lost 4 bases, J lost 3 bases, and 11 bases stayed unmatched. In germline, CDR1 is SGHTA, CDR2 FQGNSA. The CDR3 is 17 amino acids. The entire variable domain, with the rest obtained from reference TRBV7-2 and TRBJ1-4, is as follows: GAGVSQSPSNKVTEKGKDVELRCDPISGHTALYWYRQSLGQGLEFLIYFQGNSAPDKSGLPSDRFSAERTGGSVSTLTIQRTQQEDSAVYLCASSSRTSGTANEKLFFGSGTQLSVL.

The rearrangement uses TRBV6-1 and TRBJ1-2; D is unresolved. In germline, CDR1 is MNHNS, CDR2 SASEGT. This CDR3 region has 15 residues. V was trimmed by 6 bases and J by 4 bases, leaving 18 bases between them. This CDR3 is CASRTSQSRSYGYTF. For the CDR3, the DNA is TGTGCCAGCAGGACTTCCCAAAGTCGTTCCTATGGCTACACCTTC.

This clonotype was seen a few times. The CDR3 region is CASSFEGGRSNQPQHF. For the CDR3, the DNA is TGTGCCAGCAGTTTCGAGGGGGGTCGCAGCAATCAGCCCCAGCATTTT. This chain links TRBV28 with TRBJ1-5; a weak D match, TRBD1 (6 bases). The CDR3 has 16 amino acids. Germline lookup yields CDR1 MDHEN and CDR2 SYDVKM. The V gene lost 3 bases and the J gene lost 1 base, with 13 bases spanning the gap. Looking up the rest from reference TRBV28 and TRBJ1-5 gives the full variable domain: DVKVTQSSRYLVKRTGEKVFLECVQDMDHENMFWYRQDPGLGLRLIYFSYDVKMKEKGDIPEGYSVSREKKERFSLILESASTNQTSMYLCASSFEGGRSNQPQHFGDGTRLSIL.

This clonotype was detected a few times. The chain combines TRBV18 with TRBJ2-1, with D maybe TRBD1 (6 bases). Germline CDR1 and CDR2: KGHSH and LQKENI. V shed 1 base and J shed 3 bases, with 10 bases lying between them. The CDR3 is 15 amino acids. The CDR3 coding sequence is TGTGCCAGCTCACCACGCTCGGACAGCTACAATGAGCAGTTCTTC. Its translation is CASSPRSDSYNEQFF.

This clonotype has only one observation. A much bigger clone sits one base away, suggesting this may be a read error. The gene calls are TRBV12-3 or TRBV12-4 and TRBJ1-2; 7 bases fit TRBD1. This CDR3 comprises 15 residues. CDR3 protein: CAGSLEGAASAGYTF. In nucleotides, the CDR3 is TGTGCCGGCAGTTTAGAGGGGGCAGCCTCGGCTGGCTACACCTTC.

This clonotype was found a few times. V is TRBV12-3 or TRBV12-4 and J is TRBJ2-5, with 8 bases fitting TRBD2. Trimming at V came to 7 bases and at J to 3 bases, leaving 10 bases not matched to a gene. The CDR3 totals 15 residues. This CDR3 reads CASTLSGGIKETQYF. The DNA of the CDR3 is TGTGCCAGCACCCTGTCGGGAGGGATTAAAGAGACCCAGTACTTC.

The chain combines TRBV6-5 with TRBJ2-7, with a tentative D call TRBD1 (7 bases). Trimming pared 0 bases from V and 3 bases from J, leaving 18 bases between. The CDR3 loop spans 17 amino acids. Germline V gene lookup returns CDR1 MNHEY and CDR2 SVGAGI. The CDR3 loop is CASSYSSLATGFYEQYF. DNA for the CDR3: TGTGCCAGCAGTTACTCGAGCCTAGCGACAGGGTTCTACGAGCAGTACTTC.

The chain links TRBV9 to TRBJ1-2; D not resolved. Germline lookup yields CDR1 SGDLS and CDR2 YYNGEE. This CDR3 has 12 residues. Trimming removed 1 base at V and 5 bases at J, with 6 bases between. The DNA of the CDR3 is TGTGCCAGCAGCGTACAGGATTATGGCTACACCTTC. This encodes CASSVQDYGYTF.

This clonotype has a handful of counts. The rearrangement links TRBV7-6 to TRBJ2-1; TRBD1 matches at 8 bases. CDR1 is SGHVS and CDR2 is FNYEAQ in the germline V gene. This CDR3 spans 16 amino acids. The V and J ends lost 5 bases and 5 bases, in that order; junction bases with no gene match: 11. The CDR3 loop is CASSPNQGAVDNEQFF. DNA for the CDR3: TGTGCCAGCAGCCCAAACCAGGGGGCTGTGGACAATGAGCAGTTCTTC.

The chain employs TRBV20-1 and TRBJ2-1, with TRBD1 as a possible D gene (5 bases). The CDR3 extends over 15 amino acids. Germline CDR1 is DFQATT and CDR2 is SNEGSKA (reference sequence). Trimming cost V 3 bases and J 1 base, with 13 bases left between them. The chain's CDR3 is CSARVGEVSYNEQFF. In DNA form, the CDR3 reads TGCAGTGCTAGGGTAGGGGAAGTATCCTACAATGAGCAGTTCTTC.

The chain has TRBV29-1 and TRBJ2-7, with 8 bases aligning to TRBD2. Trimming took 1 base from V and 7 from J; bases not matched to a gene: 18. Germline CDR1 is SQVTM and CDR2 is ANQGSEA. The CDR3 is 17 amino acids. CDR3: CSVEGPVKRELSNEQYF. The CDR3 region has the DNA TGCAGCGTTGAAGGCCCGGTGAAGCGGGAGTTAAGCAATGAGCAGTACTTC.

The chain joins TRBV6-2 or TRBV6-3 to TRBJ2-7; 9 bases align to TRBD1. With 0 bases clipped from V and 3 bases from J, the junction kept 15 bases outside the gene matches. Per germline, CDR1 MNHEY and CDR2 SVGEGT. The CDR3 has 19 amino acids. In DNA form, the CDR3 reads TGTGCCAGCAGTTACTCGACAGGGGGAGAGGAAAGCGATTTCTACGAGCAGTACTTC. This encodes CASSYSTGGEESDFYEQYF.

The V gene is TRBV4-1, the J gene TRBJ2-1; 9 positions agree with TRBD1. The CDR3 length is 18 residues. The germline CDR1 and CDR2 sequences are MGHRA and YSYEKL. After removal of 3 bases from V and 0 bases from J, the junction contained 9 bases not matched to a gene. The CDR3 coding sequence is TGCGCCAGCAGCCACCTACAGGGGGCCGGGGTCTCCTACAATGAGCAGTTCTTC. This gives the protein CASSHLQGAGVSYNEQFF.

Here the CDR3 DNA reads TGTGCCAGCAGCTTAGATAGCGGGAGGGCCGCCGATGAGCAGTTCTTC. It yields the protein CASSLDSGRAADEQFF. V gene TRBV7-6 combines with J gene TRBJ2-1, with TRBD2 matching 11 bases. This CDR3 has 16 amino acids. Germline V CDR1 and CDR2: SGHVS, FNYEAQ. V gave up 1 base and J gave up 8 bases; unmatched junction bases: 7.

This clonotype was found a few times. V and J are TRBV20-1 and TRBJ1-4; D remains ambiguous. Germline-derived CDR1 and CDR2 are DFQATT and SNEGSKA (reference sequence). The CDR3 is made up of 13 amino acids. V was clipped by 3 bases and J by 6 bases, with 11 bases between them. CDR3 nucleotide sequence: TGCAGTGCTAGTACCCGGCCGGATGAAAAACTGTTTTTT. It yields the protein CSASTRPDEKLFF.

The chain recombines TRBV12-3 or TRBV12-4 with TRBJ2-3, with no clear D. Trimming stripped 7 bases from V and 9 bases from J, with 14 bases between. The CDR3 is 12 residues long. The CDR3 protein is CASTPVKVTQYF. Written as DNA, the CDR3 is TGTGCCAGCACCCCCGTAAAGGTCACGCAGTATTTT.

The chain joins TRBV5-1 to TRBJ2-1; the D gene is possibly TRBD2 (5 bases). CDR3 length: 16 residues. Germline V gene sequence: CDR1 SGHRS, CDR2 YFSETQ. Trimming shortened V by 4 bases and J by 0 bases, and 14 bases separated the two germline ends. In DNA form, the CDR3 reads TGCGCCAGCAGCGTGTCCCCGGGGTCCTCCTACAATGAGCAGTTCTTC. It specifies CASSVSPGSSYNEQFF.

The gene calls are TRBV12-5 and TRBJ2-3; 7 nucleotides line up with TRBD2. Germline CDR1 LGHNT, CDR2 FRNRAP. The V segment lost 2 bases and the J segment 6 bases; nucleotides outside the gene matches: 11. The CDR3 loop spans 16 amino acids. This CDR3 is CASGLSGTALMDTQYF. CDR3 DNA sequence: TGTGCTAGTGGTTTGAGCGGGACTGCCTTAATGGATACGCAGTATTTT.

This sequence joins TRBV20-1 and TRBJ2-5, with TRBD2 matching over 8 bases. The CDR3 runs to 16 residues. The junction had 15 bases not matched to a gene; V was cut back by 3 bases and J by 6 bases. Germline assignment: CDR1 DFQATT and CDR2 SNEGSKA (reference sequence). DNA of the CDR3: TGCAGTGCTAGGCAATGGGAAAGCGGGAGATTTCAGACCCAGTACTTC. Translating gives CSARQWESGRFQTQYF.

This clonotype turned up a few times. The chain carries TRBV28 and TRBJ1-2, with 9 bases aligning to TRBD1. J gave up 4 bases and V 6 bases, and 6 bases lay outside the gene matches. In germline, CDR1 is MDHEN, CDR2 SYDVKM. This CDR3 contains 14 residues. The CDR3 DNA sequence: TGTGCCAGCAGCATGGACAGGGGCGGCTATGGCTACACCTTC. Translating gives CASSMDRGGYGYTF.